These T cell receptor beta chains were read from a single sample in a study of cytomegalovirus exposure and HLA in healthy donors. Repertoires were generated with immunoSEQ multiplex PCR, while TCRdb's copy carries only in-frame clones and drops some. The sample has over 100,000 clones, around 79% seen once. Sequencing input: PBMCs. Receptor source: a woman aged 35 to 49 in good health and CMV-seronegative. CDR3s leave out the opening cysteine and the closing phenylalanine or tryptophan. Clone size is given for some rows only: seen once, a few or many times, or a class if the clone is expanded.

j_gene,v_gene,abundance,CDR3aa
TRBJ2-5,TRBV10-3,-,AISKLSGGQETQY
TRBJ2-2,TRBV6-5,few,ASSVDVGATGELF
TRBJ1-1,TRBV4-1,-,ASSQVTGRVEAF
TRBJ2-1,TRBV2,-,ASSDSGGALNEQF
TRBJ1-6,TRBV27,-,ASSPWGGSPLH
TRBJ2-3,TRBV7-3,-,ASSSSDTQY
TRBJ2-1,TRBV19,-,ASRTGTSGGASYNEQF
-,TRBV11-2,-,ASSPGWGSGNTIY
TRBJ2-5,TRBV10-3,-,AIAAGQDQETQY
TRBJ1-5,TRBV6-6,-,ASSGGTGRANQPQH
TRBJ2-1,TRBV9,-,ASSVVEQTQF
TRBJ1-2,TRBV30,-,AWSVWGPLRNYGYT
TRBJ2-3,TRBV28,-,ASTHRDPTDTQY
TRBJ1-6,TRBV6-1,-,ASSEYGRGGNSPLH
TRBJ2-5,TRBV9,-,ASSPRWASGGQETQY
TRBJ1-6,TRBV19,-,ASRNALVRGNSPLH
TRBJ2-5,TRBV6-1,-,ASSPPGLQETQY
TRBJ2-1,TRBV4-2,-,ASSQGTGGGYNEQF
TRBJ2-2,TRBV7-3,once,ASSSPLAGGPDTGELF